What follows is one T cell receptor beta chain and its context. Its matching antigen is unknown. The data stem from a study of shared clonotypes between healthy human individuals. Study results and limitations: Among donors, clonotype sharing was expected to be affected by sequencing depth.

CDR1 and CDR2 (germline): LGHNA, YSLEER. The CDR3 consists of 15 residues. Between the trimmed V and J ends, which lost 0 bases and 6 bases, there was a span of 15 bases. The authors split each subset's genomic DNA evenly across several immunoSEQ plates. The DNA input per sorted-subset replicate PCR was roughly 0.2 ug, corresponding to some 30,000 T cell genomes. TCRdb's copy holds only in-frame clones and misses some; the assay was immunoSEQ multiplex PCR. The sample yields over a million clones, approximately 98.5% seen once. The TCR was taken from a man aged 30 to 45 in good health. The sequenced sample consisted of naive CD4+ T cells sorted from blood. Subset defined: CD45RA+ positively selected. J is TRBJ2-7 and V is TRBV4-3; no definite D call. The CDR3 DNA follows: TGCGCCAGCAGCCAAGATTTTTTGGCGGCCCGCGAGCAGTACTTC. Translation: CASSQDFLAAREQYF.